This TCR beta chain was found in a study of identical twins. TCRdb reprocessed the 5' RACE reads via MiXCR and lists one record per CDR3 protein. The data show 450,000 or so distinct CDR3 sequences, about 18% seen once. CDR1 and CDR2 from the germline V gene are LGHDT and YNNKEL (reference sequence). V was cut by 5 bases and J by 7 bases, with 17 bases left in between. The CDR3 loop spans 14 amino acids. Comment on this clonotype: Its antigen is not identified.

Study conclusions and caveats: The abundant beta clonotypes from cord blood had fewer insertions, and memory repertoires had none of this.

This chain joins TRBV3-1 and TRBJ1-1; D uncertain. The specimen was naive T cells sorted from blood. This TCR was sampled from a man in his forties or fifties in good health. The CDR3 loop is CASSRTEGRGEAFF. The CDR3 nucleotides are TGTGCCAGCAGCAGGACCGAAGGGCGAGGTGAAGCTTTCTTT. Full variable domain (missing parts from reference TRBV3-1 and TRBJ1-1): DTAVSQTPKYLVTQMGNDKSIKCEQNLGHDTMYWYKQDSKKFLKIMFSYNNKELIINETVPNRFSPKSPDKAHLNLHINSLELGDSAVYFCASSRTEGRGEAFFGQGTRLTVV.